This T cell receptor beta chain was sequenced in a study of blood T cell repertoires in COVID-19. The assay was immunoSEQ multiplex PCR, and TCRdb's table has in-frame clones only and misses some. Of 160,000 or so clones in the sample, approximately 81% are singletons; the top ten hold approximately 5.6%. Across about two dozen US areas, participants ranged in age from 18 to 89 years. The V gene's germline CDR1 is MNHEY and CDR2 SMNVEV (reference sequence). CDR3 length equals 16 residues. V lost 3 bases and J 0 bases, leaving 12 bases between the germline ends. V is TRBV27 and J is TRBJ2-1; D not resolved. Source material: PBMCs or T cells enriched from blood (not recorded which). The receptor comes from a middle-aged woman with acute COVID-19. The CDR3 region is CASSLWASSSYNEQFF. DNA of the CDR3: TGTGCCAGCAGTTTGTGGGCGAGTAGCTCCTACAATGAGCAGTTCTTC.